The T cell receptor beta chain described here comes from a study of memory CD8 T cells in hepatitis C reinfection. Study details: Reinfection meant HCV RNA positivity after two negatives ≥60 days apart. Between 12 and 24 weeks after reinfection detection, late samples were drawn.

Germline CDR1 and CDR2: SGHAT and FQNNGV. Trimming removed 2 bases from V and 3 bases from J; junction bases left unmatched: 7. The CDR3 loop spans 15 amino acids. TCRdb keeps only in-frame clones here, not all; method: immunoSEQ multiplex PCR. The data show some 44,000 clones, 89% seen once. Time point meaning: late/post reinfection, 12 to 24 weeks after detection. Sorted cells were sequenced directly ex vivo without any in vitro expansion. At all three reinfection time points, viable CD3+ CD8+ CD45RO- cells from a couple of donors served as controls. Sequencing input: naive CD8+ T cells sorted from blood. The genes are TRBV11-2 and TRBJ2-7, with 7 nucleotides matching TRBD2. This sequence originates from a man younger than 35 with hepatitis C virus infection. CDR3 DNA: TGTGCCAGCAGCTTATGGGGGGGGATCATCTACGAGCAGTACTTC. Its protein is CASSLWGGIIYEQYF.